This entry is about one TCR beta chain. V lost 6 bases and J lost 0; bases outside the gene matches: 17. Germline V lookup: CDR1 MNHNY, CDR2 SVGAGI (reference sequence). This CDR3 region has 21 residues. In the original analysis: Estimation of nucleated cell counts relied on the amplification of reference gene primers. TCRdb's table, derived via immunoSEQ multiplex PCR, lists solely in-frame clones and lacks some. The V and J calls and clone size come from that table; D and trimming were worked out from the DNA. The profile shows under 100,000 clones, around nine tenths of them singletons. These data come from a study of blood T cell repertoires in COVID-19. In the study overall: Samples of COVID-19 (acute and convalescent) were obtained from the United States, Italy and Spain. Nucleic acid was either cDNA or gDNA, and it came from T cells, B-cell-depleted T cells, or PBMCs.

The receptor was derived from a man aged 45-65 years with active COVID-19. This chain connects TRBV6-6 to TRBJ2-1, with TRBD2 matching 13 bases. Sample: peripheral blood. The CDR3 reads CASSSGGLAGALLRSYNEQFF. CDR3 in DNA: TGTGCCAGCAGCTCTGGAGGACTAGCGGGGGCCCTCCTCCGCTCCTACAATGAGCAGTTCTTC.